This entry features one T cell receptor beta chain sequence. Germline V gene lookup returns CDR1 ENHRY and CDR2 SYGVKD. V trimming: 5 bases; J trimming: 1 base; junction bases outside the gene matches: 5. The CDR3 loop spans 15 amino acids. The sample is drawn from a study of blood T cell repertoires in COVID-19. Overall study context: Specimens from acute and convalescent COVID-19 originated in the United States, Italy and Spain.

Generated by immunoSEQ multiplex PCR, the TCRdb table keeps only in-frame clones and is missing some. The data show about 89,000 clones, about two thirds seen once. The sequencing input was peripheral blood. This sequence was found in a woman over 75 with acute or convalescent COVID-19. The chain combines TRBV10-3 with TRBJ2-5; 9 bases are shared with TRBD1. CDR3 region: CAISSGTGSQETQYF. The CDR3 nucleotides read TGTGCCATCAGTTCCGGGACAGGGTCCCAAGAGACCCAGTACTTC.